This record covers a single T cell receptor (beta chain). These data belong to a study of blood T cell repertoires in COVID-19. The protocol was immunoSEQ multiplex PCR, while the TCRdb copy is restricted to in-frame clones and leaves out a portion. This table has fewer than 200,000 clones, approximately 91% appearing once. CDR1 is MDHEN and CDR2 is SYDVKM in the germline V gene. The CDR3 runs to 15 residues. V gave up 2 bases and J gave up 3 bases, with 10 bases separating them. Sequenced sample: peripheral blood. The clonotype comes from a man younger than 30 with COVID-19, enrolled during active disease. The chain combines TRBV28 with TRBJ1-4; TRBD1 is a possible D gene (5 bases). The CDR3 DNA is TGTGCCAGCAGTTTACGGGCCAGGGCTAATGAAAAACTGTTTTTT. Translated, it gives CASSLRARANEKLFF.